Shown below are 12 T cell receptor beta chains from a single sample sequenced in a study of blood T cells in healthy people across ages. For the second PCR, which ran for about 6 to 12 cycles, a sample-barcoded 5' primer and a J-beta primer mix were used. Each CDR3 protein gets one entry after TCRdb re-called the 5' RACE reads with MiXCR. The sample comprises 920,000 or so distinct CDR3 sequences, 40% to 45% of which are singletons, and 15% to 20% rests with the top ten. Sequenced sample: blood. The receptors originated from a woman aged 55 to 70 in good health.

V usage is TRBV5-1 and J usage is TRBJ2-7; 7 bases are a match to TRBD1. There are 14 residues in the CDR3. V lost 2 bases, J lost 5 bases, and 7 bases stayed unmatched. CDR1 is SGHRS and CDR2 is YFSETQ in the germline V gene. The CDR3 DNA reads as TGCGCCAGCAGCTTAGCCACGACAGGGAACGAGCAGTACTTC. This sequence encodes CASSLATTGNEQYF. The whole variable domain, filled in from reference TRBV5-1 and TRBJ2-7, reads KAGVTQTPRYLIKTRGQQVTLSCSPISGHRSVSWYQQTPGQGLQFLFEYFSETQRNKGNFPGRFSGRQFSNSRSEMNVSTLELGDSALYLCASSLATTGNEQYFGPGTRLTVT.

The V gene is TRBV7-9, the J gene TRBJ2-3; D unresolved. The CDR3 loop spans 16 amino acids. With 5 bases removed from V and 8 bases from J, the gap between germline ends came to 23 bases. Germline CDR1 SEHNR, CDR2 FQNEAQ (reference sequence). In DNA form, the CDR3 reads TGTGCCAGCAGCCCGAGGAGTACGTCAGTACTGGGTACGCAGTATTTT. It specifies CASSPRSTSVLGTQYF.

The chain links TRBV20-1 to TRBJ1-5; TRBD1 is a possible D gene (5 bases). CDR1 and CDR2 from the germline V gene are DFQATT and SNEGSKA (reference sequence). V gave up 4 bases and J gave up 3 bases, with 10 bases separating them. The CDR3 is 13 residues long. This chain's CDR3 is CSAKGAYNQPQHF. The CDR3 coding sequence is TGCAGTGCTAAAGGGGCCTACAATCAGCCCCAGCATTTT.

The chain recombines TRBV5-7 with TRBJ2-4; maybe TRBD2 (6 bases). TRBV5-7 is reported as an ORF; its role is uncertain. The CDR3 has 13 amino acids. Trimming cost V 10 bases and J 8 bases, with 19 bases left between them. The CDR3 protein is CAATSPGVDIQYF. DNA for the CDR3: TGTGCCGCAACGAGTCCGGGGGTCGACATTCAGTACTTC.

This clonotype was seen a handful of times. The gene calls are TRBV10-3 and TRBJ1-2, with TRBD1 matching 8 bases. This CDR3 is 14 amino acids long. Germline V gene data show CDR1 as ENHRY and CDR2 as SYGVKD. V lost 5 bases, J lost 8 bases, and 10 bases stayed unmatched. The CDR3 sequence: CAISPQGAPAGYTF. In DNA, the CDR3 is TGTGCCATCAGTCCCCAGGGGGCGCCGGCCGGCTACACCTTC.

This clonotype was counted only a few times. The chain couples TRBV20-1 to TRBJ1-2; the D gene is possibly TRBD1 (6 bases). The germline V gene has CDR1 DFQATT and CDR2 SNEGSKA (reference sequence). The CDR3 is made up of 13 amino acids. V lost 5 bases to trimming and J lost 4 bases, with 14 bases between them. CDR3 sequence (DNA): TGCAGTGCTGAATCCCGGACAGTCTATGGCTACACCTTC. Encoded protein: CSAESRTVYGYTF.

The chain combines TRBV2 with TRBJ2-7; D is perhaps TRBD1 (7 bases). V dropped 6 bases and J dropped 3 bases, with 15 bases sitting between them. This CDR3 comprises 14 residues. Germline values: CDR1 SNHLY, CDR2 FYNNEI. The CDR3: CASRDRQGGYEQYF. The CDR3 DNA is TGTGCCAGCAGAGATCGACAGGGAGGCTACGAGCAGTACTTC.

Note on this clonotype: At one end the junction does not follow the germline gene, possibly because of a read error. The genes are TRBV5-5 and TRBJ2-6; possible D gene TRBD1, 6 bases. CDR1 is SGHKS and CDR2 is YYEKEE in the germline V gene (reference sequence). The CDR3 is made up of 14 amino acids. The CDR3, as DNA: TGTGCCAACAGCCTCGGACAGGGGGCCAACGTCCTGACTTTC. Translating it yields CANSLGQGANVLTF.

The chain is built from TRBV6-5 and TRBJ2-5; the match to TRBD2 covers 11 bases. V shed 5 bases, J shed 11 bases, and the junction held 13 bases outside the gene matches. Germline V gene data show CDR1 as MNHEY and CDR2 as SVGAGI. This CDR3 comprises 15 residues. In nucleotides, the CDR3 is TGTGCCAGCAGTACCACTAGCGGGAGTGTTAATGAGCAGTACTTC. This sequence encodes CASSTTSGSVNEQYF.

Ten or more counts support this clonotype. The chain joins TRBV4-1 to TRBJ2-7; 8 bases are shared with TRBD2. Germline V gene data show CDR1 as MGHRA and CDR2 as YSYEKL. J lost 3 bases, V lost 0 bases, and 4 bases had no gene match. The CDR3 is 15 residues long. The CDR3 nucleotides are TGCGCCAGCAGCCAAGAAGCGAGCGGGAGCTACGAGCAGTACTTC. Protein product: CASSQEASGSYEQYF.

The chain links TRBV15 to TRBJ2-1; the match to TRBD2 covers 7 bases. The V gene's germline CDR1 is LNHNV and CDR2 YYDKDF (reference sequence). Germline trimming cut 2 bases from V and 5 bases from J; bases unmatched to any gene: 6. This CDR3 has 15 amino acids. The CDR3 DNA sequence: TGTGCCACCAGCAGACCGCGGGAGAAAGACAATGAGCAGTTCTTC. It codes for CATSRPREKDNEQFF.

In this sample, this clonotype turned up once. The chain couples TRBV12-3 or TRBV12-4 to TRBJ2-3; no clear D. The CDR3 has 15 residues. The V and J ends lost 2 bases and 4 bases respectively, with 13 bases between them. In nucleotides, the CDR3 is TGTGCCAGCAGTTTACGCACAGACGGCGCAGATACGCAGTATTTT. This translates into CASSLRTDGADTQYF.